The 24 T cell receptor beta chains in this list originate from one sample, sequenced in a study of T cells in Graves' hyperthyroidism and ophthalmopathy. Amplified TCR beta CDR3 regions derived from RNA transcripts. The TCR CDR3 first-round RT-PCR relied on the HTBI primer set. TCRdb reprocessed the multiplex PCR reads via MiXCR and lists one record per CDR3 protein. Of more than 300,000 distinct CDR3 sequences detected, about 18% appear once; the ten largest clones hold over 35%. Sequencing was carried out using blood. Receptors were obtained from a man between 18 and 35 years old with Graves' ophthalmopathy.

The DNA of the CDR3 is TGTGCCAGCAGTCGTATCACAGGGGTGGGGAATTCACCCCTCCACTTT. It specifies CASSRITGVGNSPLHF. The V call is TRBV11-2, the J call TRBJ1-6; 7 bases match TRBD1. Trimming removed 6 bases from V and 7 bases from J; junction bases left unmatched: 12. The germline gives CDR1 SGHAT, CDR2 FQNNGV. This CDR3 has 16 amino acids.

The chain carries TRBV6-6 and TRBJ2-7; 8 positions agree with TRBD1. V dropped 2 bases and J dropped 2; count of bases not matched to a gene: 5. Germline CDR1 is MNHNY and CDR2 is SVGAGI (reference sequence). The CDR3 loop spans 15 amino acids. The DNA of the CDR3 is TGTGCCAGCAGTTACGACCGGGACAGGACCTACGAGCAGTACTTC. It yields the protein CASSYDRDRTYEQYF.

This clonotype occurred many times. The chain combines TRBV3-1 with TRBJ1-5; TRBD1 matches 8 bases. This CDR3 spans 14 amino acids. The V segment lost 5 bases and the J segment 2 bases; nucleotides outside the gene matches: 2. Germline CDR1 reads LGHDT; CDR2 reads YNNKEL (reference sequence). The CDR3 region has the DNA TGTGCCAGCAGCGCACAGGGGGGCAATCAGCCCCAGCATTTT. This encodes CASSAQGGNQPQHF.

In DNA, the CDR3 is TGTGCCAGTAGTCCTTTGGACAGCCCTAATGAAAAACTGTTTTTT. Its protein product is CASSPLDSPNEKLFF. The genes are TRBV19 and TRBJ1-4; D is possibly TRBD1 (6 bases). Germline V CDR1 and CDR2: LNHDA, SQIVND (reference sequence). The CDR3 has 15 residues. The germline V and J ends were trimmed by 5 bases and 3 bases, with 13 bases remaining between them.

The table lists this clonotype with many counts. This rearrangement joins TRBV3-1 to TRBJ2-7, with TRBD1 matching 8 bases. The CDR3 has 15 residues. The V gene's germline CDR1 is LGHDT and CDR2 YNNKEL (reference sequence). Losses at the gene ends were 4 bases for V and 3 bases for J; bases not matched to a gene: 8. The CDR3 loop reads CASSPRDRHYYEQYF. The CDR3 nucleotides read TGTGCCAGCAGCCCCCGGGACAGGCACTACTACGAGCAGTACTTC.

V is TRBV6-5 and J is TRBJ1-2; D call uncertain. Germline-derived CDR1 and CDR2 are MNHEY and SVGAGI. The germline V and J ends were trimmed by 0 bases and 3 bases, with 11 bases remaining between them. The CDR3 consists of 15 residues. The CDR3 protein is CASSYSDQTDYGYTF. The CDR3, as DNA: TGTGCCAGCAGTTACTCAGACCAGACCGACTATGGCTACACCTTC.

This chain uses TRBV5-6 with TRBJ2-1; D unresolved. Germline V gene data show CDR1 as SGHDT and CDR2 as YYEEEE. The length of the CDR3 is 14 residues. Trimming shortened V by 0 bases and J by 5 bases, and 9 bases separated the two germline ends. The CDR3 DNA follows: TGTGCCAGCAGCTTGGGGTATGCAGACAATGAGCAGTTCTTC. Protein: CASSLGYADNEQFF.

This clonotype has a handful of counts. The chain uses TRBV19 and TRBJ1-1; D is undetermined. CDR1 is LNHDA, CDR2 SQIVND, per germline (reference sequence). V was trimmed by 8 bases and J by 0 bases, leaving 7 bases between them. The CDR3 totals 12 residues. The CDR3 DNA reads TGTGCCAGTGGGTTTCTGAACACTGAAGCTTTCTTT. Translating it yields CASGFLNTEAFF.

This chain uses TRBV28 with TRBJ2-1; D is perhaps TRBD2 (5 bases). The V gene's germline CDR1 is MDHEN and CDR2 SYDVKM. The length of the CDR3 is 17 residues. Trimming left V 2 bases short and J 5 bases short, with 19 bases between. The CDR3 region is CASSLAAGGLVDNEQFF. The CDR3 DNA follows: TGTGCCAGCAGTTTAGCAGCAGGCGGGCTAGTGGACAATGAGCAGTTCTTC.

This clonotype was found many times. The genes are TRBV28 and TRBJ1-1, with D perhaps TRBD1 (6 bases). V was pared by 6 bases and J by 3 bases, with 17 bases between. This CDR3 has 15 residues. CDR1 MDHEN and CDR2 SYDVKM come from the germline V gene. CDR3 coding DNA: TGTGCCAGCAGCGACCCACAGGGACGGCACACTGAAGCTTTCTTT. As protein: CASSDPQGRHTEAFF.

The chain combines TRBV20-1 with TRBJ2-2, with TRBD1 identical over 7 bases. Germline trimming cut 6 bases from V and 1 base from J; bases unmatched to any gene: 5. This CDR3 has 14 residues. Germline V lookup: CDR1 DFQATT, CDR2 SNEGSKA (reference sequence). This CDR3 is CSAPRQGNTGELFF. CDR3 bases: TGCAGTGCCCCCAGACAGGGGAACACCGGGGAGCTGTTTTTT.

The CDR3 bases are TGCAGTGCAAACACCGGGACAGGGTCCTACGAGCAGTACTTC. This codes for CSANTGTGSYEQYF. The chain recombines TRBV20-1 with TRBJ2-7, with 9 nucleotides matching TRBD1. This CDR3 has 14 residues. V dropped 6 bases and J dropped 1; count of bases not matched to a gene: 7. The V gene's germline CDR1 is DFQATT and CDR2 SNEGSKA (reference sequence).

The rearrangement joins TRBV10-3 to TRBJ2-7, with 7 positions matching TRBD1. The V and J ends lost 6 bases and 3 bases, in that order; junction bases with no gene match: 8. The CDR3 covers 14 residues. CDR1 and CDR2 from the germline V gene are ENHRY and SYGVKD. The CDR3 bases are TGTGCCATCAGCACAGGGGTTGGTGGCTACGAGCAGTACTTC. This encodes CAISTGVGGYEQYF.

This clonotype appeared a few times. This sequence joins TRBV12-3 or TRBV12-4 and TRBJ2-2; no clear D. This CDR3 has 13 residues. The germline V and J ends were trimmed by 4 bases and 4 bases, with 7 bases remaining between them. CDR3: CASSSHRTGELFF. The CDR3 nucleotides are TGTGCCAGCAGTTCTCACCGCACCGGGGAGCTGTTTTTT.

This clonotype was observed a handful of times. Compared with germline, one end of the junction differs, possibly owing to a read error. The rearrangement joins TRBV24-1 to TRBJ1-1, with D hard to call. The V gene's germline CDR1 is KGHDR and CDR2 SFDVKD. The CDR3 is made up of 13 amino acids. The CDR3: CAASDQHSSEAFF. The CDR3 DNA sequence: TGTGCCGCCAGTGATCAGCACAGTTCTGAAGCTTTCTTT.

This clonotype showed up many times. The CDR3 here is CASSLDRDKNSYEQYF. The CDR3 coding sequence is TGTGCCAGCAGCTTAGATCGGGACAAGAACTCCTACGAGCAGTACTTC. The genes are TRBV7-9 and TRBJ2-7; D is perhaps TRBD1 (6 bases). V was pared by 1 base and J by 0 bases, with 13 bases between. The germline V gene has CDR1 SEHNR and CDR2 FQNEAQ (reference sequence). This CDR3 is built from 16 residues.

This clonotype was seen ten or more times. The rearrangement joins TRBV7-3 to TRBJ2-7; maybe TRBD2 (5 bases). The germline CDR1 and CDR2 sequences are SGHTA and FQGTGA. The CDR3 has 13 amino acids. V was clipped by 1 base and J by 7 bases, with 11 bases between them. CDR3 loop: CASSLNGGGEQYF. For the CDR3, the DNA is TGTGCCAGCAGCTTAAACGGAGGTGGGGAGCAGTACTTC.

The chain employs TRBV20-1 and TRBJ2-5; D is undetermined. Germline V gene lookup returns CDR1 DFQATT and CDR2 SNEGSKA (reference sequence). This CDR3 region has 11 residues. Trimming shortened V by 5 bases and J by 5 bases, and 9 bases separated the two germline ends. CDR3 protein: CSAPKGETQYF. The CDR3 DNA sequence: TGCAGTGCTCCCAAAGGGGAGACCCAGTACTTC.

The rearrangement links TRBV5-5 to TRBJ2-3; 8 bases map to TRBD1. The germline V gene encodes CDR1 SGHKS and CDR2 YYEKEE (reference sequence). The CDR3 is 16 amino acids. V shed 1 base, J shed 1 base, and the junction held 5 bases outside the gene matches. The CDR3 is CASSLRQGARTDTQYF. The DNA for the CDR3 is TGTGCCAGCAGCTTGAGGCAGGGGGCACGCACAGATACGCAGTATTTT.

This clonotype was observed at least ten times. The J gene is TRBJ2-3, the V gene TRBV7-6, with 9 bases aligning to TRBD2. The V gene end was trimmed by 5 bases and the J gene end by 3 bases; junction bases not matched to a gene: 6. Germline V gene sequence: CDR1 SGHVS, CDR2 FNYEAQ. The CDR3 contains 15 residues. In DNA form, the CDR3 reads TGTGCCAGCAGCAGTGCGGGGGGGGGTACAGATACGCAGTATTTT. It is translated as CASSSAGGGTDTQYF. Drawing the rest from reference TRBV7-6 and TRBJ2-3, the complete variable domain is GAGVSQSPRYKVTKRGQDVALRCDPISGHVSLYWYRQALGQGPEFLTYFNYEAQQDKSGLPNDRFSAERPEGSISTLTIQRTEQRDSAMYRCASSSAGGGTDTQYFGPGTRLTVL.

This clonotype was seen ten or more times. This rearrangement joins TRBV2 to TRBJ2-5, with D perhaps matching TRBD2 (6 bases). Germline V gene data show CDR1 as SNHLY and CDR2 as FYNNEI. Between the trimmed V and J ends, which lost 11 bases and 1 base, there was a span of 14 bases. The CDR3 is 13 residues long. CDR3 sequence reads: CAHLSGVQETQYF. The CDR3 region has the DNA TGTGCCCATTTATCGGGGGTCCAAGAGACCCAGTACTTC.

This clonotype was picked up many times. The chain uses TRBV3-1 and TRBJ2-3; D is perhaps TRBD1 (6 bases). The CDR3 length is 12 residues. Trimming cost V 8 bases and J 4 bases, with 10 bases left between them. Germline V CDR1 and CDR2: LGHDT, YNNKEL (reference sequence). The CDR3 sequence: CASSPGADTQYF. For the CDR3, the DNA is TGTGCCAGCTCACCAGGGGCAGATACGCAGTATTTT.

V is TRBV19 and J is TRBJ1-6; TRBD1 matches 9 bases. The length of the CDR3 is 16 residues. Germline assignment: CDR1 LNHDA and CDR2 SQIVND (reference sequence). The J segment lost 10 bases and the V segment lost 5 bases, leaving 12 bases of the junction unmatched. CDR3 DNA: TGTGCCAGTAGTGACTCCGGGACAGGGTCTCGGTCACCCCTCCACTTT. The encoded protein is CASSDSGTGSRSPLHF.

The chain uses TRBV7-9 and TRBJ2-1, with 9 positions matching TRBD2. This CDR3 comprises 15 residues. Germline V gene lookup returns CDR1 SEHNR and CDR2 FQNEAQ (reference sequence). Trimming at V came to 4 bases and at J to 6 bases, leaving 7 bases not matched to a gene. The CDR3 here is CASSSFLAGFNEQFF. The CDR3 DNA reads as TGTGCCAGCAGCTCTTTCCTAGCGGGGTTCAATGAGCAGTTCTTC.